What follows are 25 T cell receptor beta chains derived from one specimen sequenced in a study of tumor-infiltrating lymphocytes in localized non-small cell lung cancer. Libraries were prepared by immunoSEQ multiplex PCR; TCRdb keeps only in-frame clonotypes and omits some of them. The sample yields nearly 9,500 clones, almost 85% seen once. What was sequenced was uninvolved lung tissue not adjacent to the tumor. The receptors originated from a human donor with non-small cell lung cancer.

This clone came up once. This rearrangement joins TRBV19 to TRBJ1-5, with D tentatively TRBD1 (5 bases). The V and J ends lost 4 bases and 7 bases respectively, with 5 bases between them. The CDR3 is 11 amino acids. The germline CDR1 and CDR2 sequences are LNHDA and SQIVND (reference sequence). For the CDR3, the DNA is TGTGCCAGTAGTAGGGGCCAGCCCCAGCATTTT. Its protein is CASSRGQPQHF.

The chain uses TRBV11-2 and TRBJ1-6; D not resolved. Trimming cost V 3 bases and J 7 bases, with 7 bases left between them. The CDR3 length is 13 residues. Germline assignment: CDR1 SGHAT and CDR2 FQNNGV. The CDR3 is CASSFNGNSPLHF. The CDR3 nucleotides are TGTGCCAGCAGCTTCAACGGGAATTCACCCCTCCACTTT.

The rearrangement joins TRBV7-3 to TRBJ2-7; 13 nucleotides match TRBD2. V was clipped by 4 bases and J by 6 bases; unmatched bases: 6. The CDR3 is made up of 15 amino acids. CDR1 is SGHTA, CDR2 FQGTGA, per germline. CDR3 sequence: CASSSGLAGVAEQYF. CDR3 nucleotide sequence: TGTGCCAGCAGCTCAGGACTAGCGGGAGTAGCCGAGCAGTACTTC.

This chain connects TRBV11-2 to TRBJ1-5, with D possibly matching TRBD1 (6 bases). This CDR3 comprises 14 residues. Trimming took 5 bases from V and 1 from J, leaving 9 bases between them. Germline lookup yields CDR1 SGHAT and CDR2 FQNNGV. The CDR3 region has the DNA TGTGCCAGCAGCGAAAGGGGGAGCAATCAGCCCCAGCATTTT. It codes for CASSERGSNQPQHF.

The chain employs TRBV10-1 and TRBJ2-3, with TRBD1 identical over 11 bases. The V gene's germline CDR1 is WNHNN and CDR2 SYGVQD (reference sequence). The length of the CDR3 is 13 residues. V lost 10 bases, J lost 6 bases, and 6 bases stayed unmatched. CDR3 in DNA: TGCGCCAACCGGACAGGGGGCCATGATACGCAGTATTTT. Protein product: CANRTGGHDTQYF.

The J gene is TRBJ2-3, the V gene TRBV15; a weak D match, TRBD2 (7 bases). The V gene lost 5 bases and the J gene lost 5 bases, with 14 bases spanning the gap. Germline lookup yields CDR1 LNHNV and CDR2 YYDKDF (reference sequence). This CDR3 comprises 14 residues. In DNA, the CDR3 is TGTGCCACCAGCTGGAACAGGGAGGGAGATACGCAGTATTTT. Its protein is CATSWNREGDTQYF.

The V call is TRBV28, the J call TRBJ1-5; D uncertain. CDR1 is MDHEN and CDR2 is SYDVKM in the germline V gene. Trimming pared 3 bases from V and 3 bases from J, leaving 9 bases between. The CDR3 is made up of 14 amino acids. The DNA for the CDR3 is TGTGCCAGCAGTTTTTTGGATTACAATCAGCCCCAGCATTTT. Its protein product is CASSFLDYNQPQHF.

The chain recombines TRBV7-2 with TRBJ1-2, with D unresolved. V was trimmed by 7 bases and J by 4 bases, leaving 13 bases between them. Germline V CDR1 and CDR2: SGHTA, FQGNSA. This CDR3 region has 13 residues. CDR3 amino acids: CASNDVWSYGYTF. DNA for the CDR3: TGTGCCAGCAACGATGTGTGGAGCTATGGCTACACCTTC.

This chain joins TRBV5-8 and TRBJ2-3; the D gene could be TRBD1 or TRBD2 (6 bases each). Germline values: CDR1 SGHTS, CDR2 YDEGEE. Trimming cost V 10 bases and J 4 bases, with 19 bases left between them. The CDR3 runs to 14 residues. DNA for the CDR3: TGTGCCGACCCGCGACTAGAGGGGGCAGATACGCAGTATTTT. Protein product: CADPRLEGADTQYF.

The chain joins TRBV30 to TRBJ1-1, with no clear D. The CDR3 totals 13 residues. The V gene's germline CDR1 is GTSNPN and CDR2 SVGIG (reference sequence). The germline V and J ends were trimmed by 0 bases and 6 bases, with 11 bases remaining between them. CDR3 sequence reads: CAWSVSLLAEAFF. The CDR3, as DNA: TGTGCCTGGAGTGTTAGCCTACTGGCTGAAGCTTTCTTT.

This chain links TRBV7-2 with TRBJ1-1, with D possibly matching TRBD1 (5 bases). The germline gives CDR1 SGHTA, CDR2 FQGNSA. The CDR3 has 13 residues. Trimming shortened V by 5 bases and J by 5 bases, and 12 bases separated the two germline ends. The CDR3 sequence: CASSPRVATEAFF. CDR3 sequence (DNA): TGTGCCAGCAGCCCCAGGGTGGCTACTGAAGCTTTCTTT.

CDR3: CASSLEGGTEAFF. CDR3 DNA: TGTGCCAGCAGCTTGGAGGGGGGGACTGAAGCTTTCTTT. The chain has TRBV7-9 and TRBJ1-1; D might be TRBD1 (6 bases). Germline assignment: CDR1 SEHNR and CDR2 FQNEAQ (reference sequence). The CDR3 has 13 residues. The germline V and J ends were trimmed by 3 bases and 5 bases, with 10 bases remaining between them.

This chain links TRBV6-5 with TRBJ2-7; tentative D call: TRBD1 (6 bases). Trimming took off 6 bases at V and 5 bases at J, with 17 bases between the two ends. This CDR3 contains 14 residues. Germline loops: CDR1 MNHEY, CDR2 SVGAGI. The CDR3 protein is CASSRDTFLNEQYF. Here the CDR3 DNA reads TGTGCCAGCAGCCGGGACACCTTCCTTAACGAGCAGTACTTC.

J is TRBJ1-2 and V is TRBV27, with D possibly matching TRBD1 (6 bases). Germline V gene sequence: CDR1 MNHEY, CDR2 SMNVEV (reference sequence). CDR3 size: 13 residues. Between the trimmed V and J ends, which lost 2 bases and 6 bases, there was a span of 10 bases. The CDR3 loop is CASSLAGVDGYTF. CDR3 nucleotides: TGTGCCAGCAGTTTAGCAGGGGTAGATGGCTACACCTTC.

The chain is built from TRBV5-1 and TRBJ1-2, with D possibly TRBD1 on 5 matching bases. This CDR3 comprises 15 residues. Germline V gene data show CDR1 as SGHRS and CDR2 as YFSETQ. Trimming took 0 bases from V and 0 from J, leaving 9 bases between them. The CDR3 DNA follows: TGCGCCAGCAGCTTGGCCGAGGGACCTAACTATGGCTACACCTTC. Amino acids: CASSLAEGPNYGYTF.

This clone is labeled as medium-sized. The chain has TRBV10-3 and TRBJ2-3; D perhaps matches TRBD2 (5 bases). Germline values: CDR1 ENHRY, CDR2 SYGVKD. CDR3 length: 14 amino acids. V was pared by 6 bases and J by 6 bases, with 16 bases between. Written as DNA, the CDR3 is TGTGCCATCAGCCGCGGGCCAACCGGGGATACGCAGTATTTT. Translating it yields CAISRGPTGDTQYF.

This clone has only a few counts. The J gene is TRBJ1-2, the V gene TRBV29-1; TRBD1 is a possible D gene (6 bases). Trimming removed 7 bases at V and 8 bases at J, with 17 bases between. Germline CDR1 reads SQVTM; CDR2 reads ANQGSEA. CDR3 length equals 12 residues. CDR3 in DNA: TGCAGCGCTGGGGGGCGCGAAGGCGGCTACACCTTC. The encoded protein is CSAGGREGGYTF.

CDR3 coding DNA: TGTGCCACCAGCAGAGTGGGCAAGAGCACAGATACGCAGTATTTT. Translated, it gives CATSRVGKSTDTQYF. The chain employs TRBV15 and TRBJ2-3; no reliable D call. Germline V CDR1 and CDR2: LNHNV, YYDKDF (reference sequence). Trimming stripped 1 base from V and 0 bases from J, with 8 bases between. This CDR3 comprises 15 residues. The full variable domain, completed using reference TRBV15 and TRBJ2-3, is DAMVIQNPRYQVTQFGKPVTLSCSQTLNHNVMYWYQQKSSQAPKLLFHYYDKDFNNEADTPDNFQSRRPNTSFCFLDIRSPGLGDTAMYLCATSRVGKSTDTQYFGPGTRLTVL.

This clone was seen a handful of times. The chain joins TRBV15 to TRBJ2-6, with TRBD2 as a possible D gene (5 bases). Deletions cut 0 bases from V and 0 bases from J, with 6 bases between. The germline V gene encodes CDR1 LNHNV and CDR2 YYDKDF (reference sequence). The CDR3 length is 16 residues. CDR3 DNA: TGTGCCACCAGCAGAGATGCGGGCTCTGGGGCCAACGTCCTGACTTTC. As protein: CATSRDAGSGANVLTF. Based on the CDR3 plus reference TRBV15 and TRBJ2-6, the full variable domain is DAMVIQNPRYQVTQFGKPVTLSCSQTLNHNVMYWYQQKSSQAPKLLFHYYDKDFNNEADTPDNFQSRRPNTSFCFLDIRSPGLGDTAMYLCATSRDAGSGANVLTFGAGSRLTVL.

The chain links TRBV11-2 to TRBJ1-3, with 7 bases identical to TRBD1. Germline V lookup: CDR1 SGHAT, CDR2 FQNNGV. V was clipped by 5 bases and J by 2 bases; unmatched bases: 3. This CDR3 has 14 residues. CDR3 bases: TGTGCCAGCAGCCCGACAGGGCCTGGAAACACCATATATTTT. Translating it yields CASSPTGPGNTIYF.

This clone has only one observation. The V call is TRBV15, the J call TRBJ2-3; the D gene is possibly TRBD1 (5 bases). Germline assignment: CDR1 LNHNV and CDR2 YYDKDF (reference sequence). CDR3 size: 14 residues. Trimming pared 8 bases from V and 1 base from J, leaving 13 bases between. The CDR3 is CATALDKRTDTQYF. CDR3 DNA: TGTGCCACCGCCCTGGACAAGCGCACAGATACGCAGTATTTT. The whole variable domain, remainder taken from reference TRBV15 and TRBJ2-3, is DAMVIQNPRYQVTQFGKPVTLSCSQTLNHNVMYWYQQKSSQAPKLLFHYYDKDFNNEADTPDNFQSRRPNTSFCFLDIRSPGLGDTAMYLCATALDKRTDTQYFGPGTRLTVL.

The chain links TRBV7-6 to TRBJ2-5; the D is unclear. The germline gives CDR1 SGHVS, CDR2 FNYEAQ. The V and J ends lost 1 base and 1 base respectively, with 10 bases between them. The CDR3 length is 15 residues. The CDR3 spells CASSLVERFQETQYF. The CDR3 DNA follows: TGTGCCAGCAGCTTAGTAGAGCGTTTCCAAGAGACCCAGTACTTC.

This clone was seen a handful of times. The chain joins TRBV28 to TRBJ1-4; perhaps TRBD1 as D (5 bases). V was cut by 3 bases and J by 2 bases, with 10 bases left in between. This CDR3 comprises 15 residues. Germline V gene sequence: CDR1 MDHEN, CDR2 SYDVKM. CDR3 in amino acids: CASSFSGATNEKLFF. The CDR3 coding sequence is TGTGCCAGCAGTTTTTCCGGGGCCACTAATGAAAAACTGTTTTTT.

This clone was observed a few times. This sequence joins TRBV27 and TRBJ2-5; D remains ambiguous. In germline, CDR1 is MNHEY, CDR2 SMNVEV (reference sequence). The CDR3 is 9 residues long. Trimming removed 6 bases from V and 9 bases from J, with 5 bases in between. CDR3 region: CASRPAQYF. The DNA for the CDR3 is TGTGCCAGCAGACCTGCCCAGTACTTC.

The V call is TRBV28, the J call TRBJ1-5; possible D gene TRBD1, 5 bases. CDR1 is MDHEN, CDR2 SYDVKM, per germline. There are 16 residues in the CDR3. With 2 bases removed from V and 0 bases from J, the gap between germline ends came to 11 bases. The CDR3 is CASSLNRQISNQPQHF. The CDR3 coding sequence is TGTGCCAGCAGTTTAAATAGACAGATTAGCAATCAGCCCCAGCATTTT. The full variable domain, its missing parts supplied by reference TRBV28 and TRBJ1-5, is DVKVTQSSRYLVKRTGEKVFLECVQDMDHENMFWYRQDPGLGLRLIYFSYDVKMKEKGDIPEGYSVSREKKERFSLILESASTNQTSMYLCASSLNRQISNQPQHFGDGTRLSIL.